This T cell receptor (beta chain) was recovered during a study of a mutant IDH1 vaccine in newly diagnosed glioma. Study details: The initiation of vaccination occurred 4-6 weeks after radiotherapy alone, or with temozolomide cycles. Males made up approximately 60% and females approximately 40% of treated patients, whose mean age was about 37 years. Pretreatment consisted of radiotherapy, temozolomide, or both, with most receiving both. At week 47 came visit V13, while visit V12 had come at week 35.

The time point: week 47, end of study. Vaccination used 300 ug of mutant IDH1 20-mer peptide per dose, with topical imiquimod. Points on this clone: Its target is not known.

This table comes from immunoSEQ multiplex PCR, and its TCRdb copy is limited to in-frame clones, with some not included. The sample includes nearly 50,000 clones, roughly 83% seen only once; the top ten take roughly 4.3%. Germline CDR1 MDHEN, CDR2 SYDVKM. V lost 2 bases and J lost 2; bases outside the gene matches: 3. This CDR3 is 15 amino acids long. The sequences come from PBMCs, collected from a glioma patient whose treatment included an IDH1 peptide vaccine. The sequence derives from a woman aged 25 to 45 with glioma. Some clones in this sample may be carry-over from other donors' samples. The chain recombines TRBV28 with TRBJ1-3; 7 nucleotides line up with TRBD1. CDR3 DNA: TGTGCCAGCAGTTTAAGGGGGCGGCCTGGAAACACCATATATTTT. Protein product: CASSLRGRPGNTIYF.